These 8 T cell receptor beta chains originate from one sample sequenced in a study of blood T cell repertoires in COVID-19. Repertoires were generated with immunoSEQ multiplex PCR, while TCRdb's copy carries only in-frame clones and drops some. The sample lists more than 300,000 clones, around 90% occurring once. Sequenced material: PBMCs or T cells enriched from blood (not recorded which). These receptors were obtained from a woman between 18 and 29 years old who had recovered from COVID-19.

The chain joins TRBV6-1 to TRBJ1-3, with 11 bases matching TRBD1. The length of the CDR3 is 16 residues. The germline CDR1 and CDR2 sequences are MNHNS and SASEGT. With 4 bases clipped from V and 6 bases from J, the junction kept 8 bases outside the gene matches. The CDR3 DNA reads TGTGCCAGCAGTGGACACTGGGACAGGGGGGAAAACACCATATATTTT. Protein sequence: CASSGHWDRGENTIYF.

The genes are TRBV27 and TRBJ2-5; D not certain. V was shortened by 2 bases and J by 0 bases, with 4 bases between the two germline ends. Germline V CDR1 and CDR2: MNHEY, SMNVEV (reference sequence). This CDR3 comprises 13 residues. CDR3 coding DNA: TGTGCCAGCAGTTTACCCAACCAAGAGACCCAGTACTTC. It codes for CASSLPNQETQYF.

Only one count was recorded for this clone. The chain combines TRBV7-2 with TRBJ2-4, with 9 bases identical to TRBD2. The J segment lost 9 bases and the V segment lost 5 bases, leaving 11 bases of the junction unmatched. The CDR3 runs to 15 residues. CDR1 and CDR2 (germline): SGHTA, FQGNSA. The CDR3 protein is CASSPRRGGLTIQYF. CDR3 DNA: TGTGCCAGCAGCCCGAGGCGGGGGGGCCTCACCATTCAGTACTTC.

This clone was observed a few times. The chain is built from TRBV6-5 and TRBJ1-1; a weak D match, TRBD1 (6 bases). V was shortened by 8 bases and J by 3 bases, with 16 bases between the two germline ends. The CDR3 has 14 residues. Looked up from germline, CDR1 is MNHEY and CDR2 is SVGAGI. In nucleotides, the CDR3 is TGTGCCAGCGCTCTAGGGGGTTGGGACACTGAAGCTTTCTTT. The encoded protein is CASALGGWDTEAFF.

This clone appeared once. CDR3 sequence: CASSYSTGFNEKLFF. The CDR3 coding sequence is TGTGCCAGCAGTTACTCGACGGGGTTTAATGAAAAACTGTTTTTT. The rearrangement uses TRBV6-2 or TRBV6-3 and TRBJ1-4; D is undetermined. Germline V gene sequence: CDR1 MNHEY, CDR2 SVGEGT. The V end was cut by 0 bases, the J end by 4 bases, with 9 bases between. The CDR3 extends over 15 amino acids.

The chain combines TRBV4-1 with TRBJ2-5; the match to TRBD1 covers 7 bases. The J segment lost 1 base and the V segment lost 0 bases, leaving 2 bases of the junction unmatched. Germline assignment: CDR1 MGHRA and CDR2 YSYEKL. CDR3 length equals 15 residues. The DNA for the CDR3 is TGCGCCAGCAGCCAAGACCCAGGGGGCCAAGAGACCCAGTACTTC. Amino acid sequence: CASSQDPGGQETQYF.

The chain couples TRBV3-1 (or the pseudogene TRBV3-2) to TRBJ1-6; D might be TRBD1 (5 bases). This CDR3 is built from 15 residues. Germline V lookup: CDR1 LGHDT, CDR2 YNNKEL (reference sequence). V lost 2 bases and J lost 1, with 6 bases in between. CDR3 sequence reads: CASSQQGSYNSPLHF. The CDR3 coding sequence is TGTGCCAGCAGCCAACAGGGTTCCTATAATTCACCCCTCCACTTT.

V and J are TRBV13 and TRBJ1-2; D unclear. V was shortened by 1 base and J by 6 bases, with 12 bases between the two germline ends. Germline CDR1 PRHDT, CDR2 FYEKMQ (reference sequence). The CDR3 is made up of 14 amino acids. CDR3 protein: CASSLVDGVDGYTF. The CDR3 region has the DNA TGTGCCAGCAGCTTAGTTGACGGGGTCGATGGCTACACCTTC.